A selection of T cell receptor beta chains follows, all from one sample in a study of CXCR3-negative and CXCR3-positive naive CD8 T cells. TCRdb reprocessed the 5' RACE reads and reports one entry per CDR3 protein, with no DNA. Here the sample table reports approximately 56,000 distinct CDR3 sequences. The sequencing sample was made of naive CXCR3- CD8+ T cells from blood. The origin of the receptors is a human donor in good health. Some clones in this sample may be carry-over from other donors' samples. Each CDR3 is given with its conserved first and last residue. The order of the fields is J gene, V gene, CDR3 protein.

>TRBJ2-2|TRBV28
CASSLRTELAGELFF
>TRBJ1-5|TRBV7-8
CASSPLRGHWNTSNQPQHF
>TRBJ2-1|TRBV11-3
CASSQDGYNEQFF
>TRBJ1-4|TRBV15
CATSSPQQGATNEKLFF
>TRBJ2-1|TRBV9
CASSVDNGEQFF
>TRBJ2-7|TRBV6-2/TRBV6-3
CASTIMGDRVREQYF
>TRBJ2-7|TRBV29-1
CSADGPSGSYEQYF
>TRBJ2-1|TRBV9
CASSPRRETSASSYNEQFF
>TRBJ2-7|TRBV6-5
CASSPPLRGKGYEQYF
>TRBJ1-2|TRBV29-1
CSVEGPTGYTF
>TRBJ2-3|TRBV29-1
CSVELQGEDTQYF
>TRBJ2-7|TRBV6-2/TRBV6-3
CASSLTGSYEQYF
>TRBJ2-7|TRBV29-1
CSVELDRDGYEQYF
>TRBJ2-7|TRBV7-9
CASSEPGQLTYEQYF
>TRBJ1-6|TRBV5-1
CASSWLEPGGALHF
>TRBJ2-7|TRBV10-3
CASSAGYEQYF
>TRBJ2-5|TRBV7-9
CASSRDTDQETQYF
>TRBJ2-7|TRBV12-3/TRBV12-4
CASRVQGQGIYEQYF
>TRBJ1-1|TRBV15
CATSSTGATEAFF
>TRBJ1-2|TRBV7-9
CASSPRDRPYGYTF